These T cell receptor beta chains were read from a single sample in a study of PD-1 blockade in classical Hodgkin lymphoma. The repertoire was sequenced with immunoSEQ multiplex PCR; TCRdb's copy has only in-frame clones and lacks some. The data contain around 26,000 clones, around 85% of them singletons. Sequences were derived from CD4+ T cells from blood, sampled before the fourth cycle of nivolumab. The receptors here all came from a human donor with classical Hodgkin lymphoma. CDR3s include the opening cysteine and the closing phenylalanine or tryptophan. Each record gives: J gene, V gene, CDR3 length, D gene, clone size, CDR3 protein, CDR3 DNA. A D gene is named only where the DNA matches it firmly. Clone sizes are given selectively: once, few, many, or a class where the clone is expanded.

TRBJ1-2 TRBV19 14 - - CASSRGSVNYGYTF TGTGCCAGTAGCAGAGGGTCGGTTAACTATGGCTACACCTTC
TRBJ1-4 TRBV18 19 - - CASSPNQMGLGGNEEKLFF TGTGCCAGCTCACCAAATCAAATGGGGCTTGGGGGCAACGAAGAAAAACTGTTTTTT
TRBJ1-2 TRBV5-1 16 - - CASSLGQGRDNYGYTF TGCGCCAGCAGCTTGGGGCAGGGAAGGGATAACTATGGCTACACCTTC
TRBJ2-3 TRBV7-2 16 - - CASSDQGTISTDTQYF TGTGCCAGCAGCGATCAAGGGACCATCAGCACAGATACGCAGTATTTT
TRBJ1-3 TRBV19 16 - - CASSPRDTLSGNTIYF TGTGCCAGTAGTCCCCGGGACACCCTCTCTGGAAACACCATATATTTT
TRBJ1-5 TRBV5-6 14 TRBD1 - CASSWTGRDQPQHF TGTGCCAGCAGTTGGACAGGGAGGGATCAGCCCCAGCATTTT
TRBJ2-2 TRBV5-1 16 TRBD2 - CASSPKGTSSTGELFF TGCGCCAGCAGCCCAAAAGGGACTAGCTCCACCGGGGAGCTGTTTTTT
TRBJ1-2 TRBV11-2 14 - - CASSKGDSTEGYTF TGTGCCAGCAGCAAGGGGGATTCTACGGAGGGCTACACCTTC
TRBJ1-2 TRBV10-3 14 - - CATQKDRGAGGYTF TGTGCCACCCAAAAGGACCGGGGGGCTGGTGGCTACACCTTC
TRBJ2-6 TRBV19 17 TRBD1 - CASSSGTGGPGANVLTF TGTGCCAGTAGCTCCGGGACAGGGGGCCCTGGGGCCAACGTCCTGACTTTC
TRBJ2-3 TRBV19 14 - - CASSQTGGSDTQYF TGTGCCAGTAGTCAGACAGGTGGGTCAGATACGCAGTATTTT
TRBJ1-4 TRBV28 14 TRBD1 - CASSSPTGVEKLFF TGTGCCAGCAGTAGCCCCACAGGGGTCGAAAAACTGTTTTTT
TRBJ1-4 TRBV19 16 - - CASSMDIRSTNEKLFF TGTGCCAGTAGTATGGACATACGATCAACTAATGAAAAACTGTTTTTT
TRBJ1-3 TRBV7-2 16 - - CASSSSLSLSGNTIYF TGTGCCAGCAGTTCTTCACTCTCTCTCTCTGGAAACACCATATATTTT
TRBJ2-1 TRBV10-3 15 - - CAISEFSDLFNEQFF TGTGCCATCAGTGAGTTCTCAGACCTATTCAATGAGCAGTTCTTC
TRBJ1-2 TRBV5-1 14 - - CASSLTGEAGGYTF TGCGCCAGCAGCCTCACCGGGGAGGCAGGAGGCTACACCTTC
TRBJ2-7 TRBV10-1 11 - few CASSRRDEQYF TGCGCCAGCAGTCGCCGGGACGAGCAGTACTTC
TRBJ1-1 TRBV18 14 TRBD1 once CASSGTGTDTEAFF TGTGCCAGCTCCGGGACAGGGACGGACACTGAAGCTTTCTTT
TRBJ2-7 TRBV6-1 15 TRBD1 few CASSVGQSSSYEQYF TGTGCCAGCAGTGTGGGACAGTCGAGCTCCTACGAGCAGTACTTC
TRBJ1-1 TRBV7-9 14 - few CASSSQPPRTEAFF TGTGCCAGCAGCTCCCAGCCCCCCCGGACTGAAGCTTTCTTT
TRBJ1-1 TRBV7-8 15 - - CASSLSLGGNTEAFF TGTGCCAGCAGCTTATCTCTGGGGGGAAACACTGAAGCTTTCTTT
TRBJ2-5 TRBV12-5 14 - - CASGLSHSGETQYF TGTGCTAGTGGTTTGTCGCACTCCGGAGAGACCCAGTACTTC
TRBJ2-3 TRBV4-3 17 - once CASSPGTVARNTDTQYF TGCGCCAGCAGCCCAGGGACCGTCGCCAGAAACACAGATACGCAGTATTTT
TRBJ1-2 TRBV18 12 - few CASSPGIEGYTF TGTGCCAGCTCACCTGGGATTGAGGGCTACACCTTC
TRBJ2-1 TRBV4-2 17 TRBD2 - CASSQEVLAGGSNEQFF TGTGCCAGCAGCCAAGAGGTACTAGCGGGGGGGTCGAATGAGCAGTTCTTC
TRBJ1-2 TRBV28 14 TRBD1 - CASSSGQEYYGYTF TGTGCCAGCAGTTCTGGACAGGAATACTATGGCTACACCTTC
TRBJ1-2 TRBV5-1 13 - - CASSLGQNYGYTF TGCGCCAGCAGCTTGGGGCAGAACTATGGCTACACCTTC
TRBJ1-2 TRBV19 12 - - CASRTPNYGYTF TGTGCCAGCCGGACACCTAACTATGGCTACACCTTC
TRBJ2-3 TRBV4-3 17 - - CASSQVSLRGGGDTQYF TGCGCCAGCAGCCAAGTTTCCTTGAGGGGGGGAGGTGATACGCAGTATTTT
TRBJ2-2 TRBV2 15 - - CASSEIQAGTGELFF TGTGCCAGCAGTGAGATTCAGGCTGGGACCGGGGAGCTGTTTTTT
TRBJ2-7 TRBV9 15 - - CASSVNPTDSSEQYF TGTGCCAGCAGCGTTAACCCAACGGACAGTTCCGAGCAGTACTTC
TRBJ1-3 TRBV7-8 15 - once CASSPRTGSGNTIYF TGTGCCAGCAGCCCCCGAACAGGGTCAGGAAACACCATATATTTT
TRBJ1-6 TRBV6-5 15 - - CASSYGDRFGSPLHF TGTGCCAGCAGTTACGGAGACAGATTCGGATCACCCCTCCACTTT
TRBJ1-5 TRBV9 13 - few CASSTLSNQPQHF TGTGCCAGCAGCACCCTAAGCAATCAGCCCCAGCATTTT
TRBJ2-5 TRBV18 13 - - CASSRTSQETQYF TGTGCCAGCTCCCGGACCAGCCAAGAGACCCAGTACTTC
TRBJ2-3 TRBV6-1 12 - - CAGRTQTDTQYF TGTGCCGGCAGGACCCAAACTGATACGCAGTATTTT
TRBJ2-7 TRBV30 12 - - CAWSGSFYEQYF TGTGCCTGGAGTGGTTCGTTCTACGAGCAGTACTTC
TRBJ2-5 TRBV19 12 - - CASSTSSGTQYF TGTGCCAGTAGTACCAGCTCGGGGACCCAGTACTTC
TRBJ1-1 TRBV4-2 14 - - CASSQGTWGRSAFF TGTGCCAGCAGCCAAGGCACCTGGGGCCGATCAGCTTTCTTT
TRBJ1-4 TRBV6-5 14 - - CASSLDRGYEKLFF TGTGCCAGCAGTCTGGACAGAGGGTATGAAAAACTGTTTTTT
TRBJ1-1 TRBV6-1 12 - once CASRGDRDEAFF TGTGCCAGCAGGGGGGATAGAGATGAAGCTTTCTTT
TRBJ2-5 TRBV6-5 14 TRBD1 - CASSYRGPQETQYF TGTGCCAGCAGTTACAGGGGGCCACAAGAGACCCAGTACTTC
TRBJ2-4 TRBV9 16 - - CASSPRVVEGENIQYF TGTGCCAGCAGCCCGAGGGTGGTTGAGGGGGAGAACATTCAGTACTTC
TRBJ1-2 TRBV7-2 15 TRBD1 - CASSLVGVQGYGYTF TGTGCCAGCAGCTTAGTGGGTGTACAGGGGTATGGCTACACCTTC
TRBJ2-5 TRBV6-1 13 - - CASSDTVTKTQYF TGTGCCAGCAGTGATACGGTAACAAAGACCCAGTACTTC
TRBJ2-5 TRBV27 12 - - CASSRRGETQYF TGTGCCAGCAGCCGGAGGGGGGAGACCCAGTACTTC
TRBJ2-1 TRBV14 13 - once CASSQGHNNEQFF TGTGCCAGCAGCCAAGGACATAACAATGAGCAGTTCTTC
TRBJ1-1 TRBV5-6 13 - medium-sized CASSLGWSQRAFF TGTGCCAGCAGCTTGGGTTGGAGTCAGAGAGCTTTCTTT
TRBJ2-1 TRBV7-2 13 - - CASSLDAPGSQFF TGTGCCAGCAGCTTAGATGCTCCGGGATCGCAGTTCTTC
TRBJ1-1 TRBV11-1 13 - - CASSFNPDTEAFF TGTGCCAGCAGCTTCAACCCGGACACTGAAGCTTTCTTT
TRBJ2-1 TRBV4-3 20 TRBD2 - CASSRRLLAGGISSYNEQFF TGCGCCAGCAGCCGTCGGTTGTTGGCGGGGGGGATTAGCTCCTACAATGAGCAGTTCTTC
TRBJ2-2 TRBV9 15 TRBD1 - CASSVRGQGSGELFF TGTGCCAGCAGCGTCCGGGGACAGGGTTCCGGGGAGCTGTTTTTT
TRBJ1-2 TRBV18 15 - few CASSPAGDANYGYTF TGTGCCAGCTCACCTGCGGGGGACGCTAACTATGGCTACACCTTC
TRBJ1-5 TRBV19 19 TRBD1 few CASSTGRGAGQGRNQPQHF TGTGCCAGTAGTACTGGGCGAGGAGCGGGACAGGGCAGGAATCAGCCCCAGCATTTT
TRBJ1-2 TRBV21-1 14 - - CASSKASGRYGYTF TGTGCCAGCAGCAAAGCGTCAGGACGCTATGGCTACACCTTC